Listed below are T cell receptor beta chains from one sample, sequenced in a study of T-cell reconstitution after alpha-beta-depleted transplantation in children. TCRdb itself ran the PCR reads through MiXCR, one entry per CDR3 protein. The sample yields about 580,000 distinct CDR3 sequences, 23% seen once. The sequencing used PBMCs, mostly from graft donor cells, collected 360 days after TCRalphabeta/CD19-depleted stem cell transplant. These receptors all stem from a boy under two years old who had a stem cell transplant for acute myeloid leukemia, so the T cells may come from the graft donor. Each CDR3 is given with its conserved first and last residue. D genes are given only for firm matches.

d_call v_call cdr3_aa
TRBD2 TRBV7-6 CASSLELAGGPGDTQYF
NA TRBV6-5 CASSYSRQITSTDTQYF
NA TRBV10-2 CASNDRDRLHTGELFF
NA TRBV6-5 CASSYSTYTDTQYF
NA TRBV29-1 CSGSPDLLRNEQFF
NA TRBV5-6 CASSLAGDIQYF
NA TRBV20-1 CSAPDYPGGYGYTF
TRBD1 TRBV24-1 CATSDHTGGTDTGELFF
NA TRBV12-3/TRBV12-4 CASSRTTEDSPLHF
NA TRBV30 CAWSGDTEAFF
TRBD2 TRBV5-1 CASSLTPGGRPTYNEQFF
TRBD1 TRBV3-1 CASSRDRKEAFF
NA TRBV13 CASSSGPSGTDTQYF
TRBD2 TRBV29-1 CSVGGRGGAGETQYF
TRBD1 TRBV5-1 CASSFERPGTGRTNEQFF
TRBD1 TRBV9 CASSVGVWDRGTTYNEQFF
TRBD1 TRBV20-1 CSAARHRDRTDTQYF
NA TRBV29-1 CSVAEGYNEKLFF
NA TRBV29-1 CSVEDRLINEQFF
NA TRBV12-3/TRBV12-4 CACREVGYSTLYF
TRBD1 TRBV12-3/TRBV12-4 CASSPQGAATEAFF
NA TRBV19 CASSIGGTFSYEQYF
TRBD1 TRBV20-1 CSAPRFQGDRAALGANTEAFF
NA TRBV7-9 CASSMEEQFF
TRBD2 TRBV5-1 CASSLDVGGVYNEQYF
NA TRBV4-3 CASSQGTSTGELFF
TRBD1 TRBV3-1 CASSQDRDRRDTGELFF
NA TRBV11-1 CASTEDSNTEAFF
TRBD1 TRBV12-3/TRBV12-4 CASSATLTGLPQHF